A single sample is the source of the 24 T cell receptor beta chains below, sequenced in a study of T cells in narcolepsy. Produced via immunoSEQ multiplex PCR; TCRdb's table is partial and in-frame only. This repertoire shows fewer than 40,000 clones, 75% to 85% found once; its top ten account for approximately 1%. Sequenced material: CD45RA- memory CD4+ T cells from PBMCs. The source is a human donor with narcolepsy.

The rearrangement uses TRBV27 and TRBJ2-5; a weak D match, TRBD2 (6 bases). The assigned J gene may be wrong: the sequence end matches TRBJ2-7 better. This CDR3 has 15 residues. Per the germline V gene, CDR1 is MNHEY and CDR2 is SMNVEV (reference sequence). The CDR3 reads CASSPYTTRDYEQYF. Here the CDR3 DNA reads TGTGCCAGCAGTCCCTACACGACTAGGGACTACGAGCAGTACTTC.

This clone has only a few counts. This chain joins TRBV7-9 and TRBJ2-4; no clear D gene. Germline loops: CDR1 SEHNR, CDR2 FQNEAQ (reference sequence). This CDR3 spans 16 amino acids. V lost 3 bases to trimming and J lost 1 base, with 13 bases between them. CDR3 sequence reads: CASSFTGSPAKNIQYF. The CDR3, as DNA: TGTGCCAGCAGCTTTACGGGTTCGCCGGCCAAAAACATTCAGTACTTC.

On this clone: Within the sample, other DNA sequences also encode this same CDR3. This chain connects TRBV19 to TRBJ1-5; D is possibly TRBD1 (5 bases). The CDR3 totals 14 residues. Germline CDR1 is LNHDA and CDR2 is SQIVND (reference sequence). Trimming took off 3 bases at V and 3 bases at J, with 9 bases between the two ends. The CDR3 DNA is TGTGCCAGTAGTATTACGGGGGACAATCAGCCCCAGCATTTT. This codes for CASSITGDNQPQHF. The full variable domain, completed using reference TRBV19 and TRBJ1-5, is DGGITQSPKYLFRKEGQNVTLSCEQNLNHDAMYWYRQDPGQGLRLIYYSQIVNDFQKGDIAEGYSVSREKKESFPLTVTSAQKNPTAFYLCASSITGDNQPQHFGDGTRLSIL.

The gene calls are TRBV30 and TRBJ2-7, with 7 bases fitting TRBD1. The trim removed 5 bases at V and 6 bases at J, leaving 7 bases unmatched. CDR3 size: 12 residues. Germline V gene lookup returns CDR1 GTSNPN and CDR2 SVGIG (reference sequence). DNA for the CDR3: TGTGCCTGGCAAGGGGGCAGGAGCGAGCAGTACTTC. Amino acids: CAWQGGRSEQYF.

The V call is TRBV18, the J call TRBJ1-3; D is perhaps TRBD1 (5 bases). With 2 bases removed from V and 3 bases from J, the gap between germline ends came to 8 bases. Germline V gene data show CDR1 as KGHSH and CDR2 as LQKENI. The CDR3 length is 14 residues. CDR3 in amino acids: CASSPGTVGNTIYF. The DNA for the CDR3 is TGTGCCAGCTCACCAGGGACGGTTGGAAACACCATATATTTT.

This clone was counted a single time. The rearrangement uses TRBV21-1 and TRBJ2-7. TRBV21-1 represents a pseudogene. CDR3 size: 12 residues. CDR3 in amino acids: CRRRDGSYEQYF. Written as DNA, the CDR3 is TGTCGGCGCCGGGACGGCTCCTACGAGCAGTACTTC.

The chain links TRBV7-3 to TRBJ2-2, with a tentative D call TRBD1 (5 bases). The CDR3 consists of 15 residues. CDR1 and CDR2 (germline): SGHTA, FQGTGA. V was clipped by 0 bases and J by 1 base, with 6 bases between them. CDR3 region: CASSLTGQNTGELFF. The CDR3 DNA is TGTGCCAGCAGCTTAACTGGACAGAACACCGGGGAGCTGTTTTTT.

The genes are TRBV2 and TRBJ2-7; TRBD1 or TRBD2 may be the D gene (6 bases each). The CDR3 loop spans 17 amino acids. V lost 3 bases and J lost 2, with 20 bases in between. In germline, CDR1 is SNHLY, CDR2 FYNNEI. The CDR3 protein is CASSDDRAGHKPYEQYF. CDR3 nucleotide sequence: TGTGCCAGCAGTGATGACCGGGCGGGACACAAACCCTACGAGCAGTACTTC.

CDR3 bases: TGTGCCAGCAGTTACAACCTTGAGACTTCCGTCCGCTACGAGCAGTACTTC. Protein product: CASSYNLETSVRYEQYF. The chain couples TRBV27 to TRBJ2-7, with D unclear. The V end was cut by 4 bases, the J end by 3 bases, with 22 bases between. The CDR3 length is 17 residues. In germline, CDR1 is MNHEY, CDR2 SMNVEV (reference sequence).

Only one count was recorded for this clone. Other DNA sequences in this specimen translate into the identical CDR3. The genes are TRBV6-1 and TRBJ2-7; D gene ambiguous. Trimming took off 6 bases at V and 6 bases at J, with 18 bases between the two ends. Germline lookup yields CDR1 MNHNS and CDR2 SASEGT. This CDR3 comprises 14 residues. For the CDR3, the DNA is TGTGCCAGCAGCGGTTTAACTCGTGAAGGCGAGCAGTACTTC. It translates to CASSGLTREGEQYF.

The V gene is TRBV11-2, the J gene TRBJ2-7; possible D gene TRBD2, 6 bases. The CDR3 is made up of 18 amino acids. V shed 2 bases and J shed 5 bases, with 25 bases lying between them. Germline V CDR1 and CDR2: SGHAT, FQNNGV. CDR3 in DNA: TGTGCCAGCAGCTTAATTGGGGATAGCGGATGGAGTTCCCACGAGCAGTACTTC. Its protein is CASSLIGDSGWSSHEQYF.

The chain uses TRBV6-1 and TRBJ2-7; 10 bases agree with TRBD2. CDR1 and CDR2 from the germline V gene are MNHNS and SASEGT. With V trimmed by 6 bases and J by 3 bases, 8 bases remained unmatched. This CDR3 has 15 amino acids. The CDR3, as DNA: TGTGCCAGCAGCGTAGCGGGAGGAGGTAGCTACGAGCAGTACTTC. It codes for CASSVAGGGSYEQYF.

This chain links TRBV7-2 with TRBJ2-7, with a weak D call TRBD2 (5 bases). Germline-derived CDR1 and CDR2 are SGHTA and FQGNSA. Trimming removed 1 base at V and 2 bases at J, with 12 bases between. CDR3 length: 15 amino acids. CDR3 in DNA: TGTGCCAGCAGCTTAGGAGAGGGTGGGCCCTACGAGCAGTACTTC. It is translated as CASSLGEGGPYEQYF.

Only one count was recorded for this clone. V usage is TRBV7-8 and J usage is TRBJ1-1; 8 bases agree with TRBD1. The germline CDR1 and CDR2 sequences are SGHVS and FQNEAQ. After removal of 5 bases from V and 5 bases from J, the junction contained 1 base not matched to a gene. This CDR3 comprises 12 residues. CDR3 DNA: TGTGCCAGCAGCAGGACAGGGACTGAAGCTTTCTTT. This sequence encodes CASSRTGTEAFF.

The chain has TRBV28 and TRBJ1-5; the D gene is possibly TRBD1 (5 bases). CDR3 size: 16 residues. The V and J ends lost 3 bases and 6 bases respectively, with 18 bases between them. In germline, CDR1 is MDHEN, CDR2 SYDVKM. The CDR3 is CASSLAGRGKGQPQHF. Written as DNA, the CDR3 is TGTGCCAGCAGTTTGGCGGGACGGGGCAAGGGTCAGCCCCAGCATTTT.

In this sample, this clone turned up a few times. The chain joins TRBV27 to TRBJ2-3, with D possibly being TRBD1 (6 bases). The CDR3 extends over 17 amino acids. V lost 5 bases to trimming and J lost 0 bases, with 18 bases between them. The germline CDR1 and CDR2 sequences are MNHEY and SMNVEV (reference sequence). CDR3 loop: CASSARDTPSSTDTQYF. The CDR3, as DNA: TGTGCCAGCAGTGCCCGGGACACACCAAGTAGCACAGATACGCAGTATTTT.

The chain has TRBV21-1 and TRBJ2-3; whether TRBD2, the table's D call, matches the DNA was not checked. TRBV21-1 is termed a pseudogene. The CDR3 length is 18 residues. CDR3 sequence reads: CASSKVRVAEPLTDTQYF. The CDR3, as DNA: TGTGCCAGCAGCAAAGTGCGAGTGGCGGAGCCCCTCACAGATACGCAGTATTTT.

The chain carries TRBV5-4 and TRBJ2-7, with D maybe TRBD2 (7 bases). CDR3 length: 15 residues. The ends were cut back, 4 bases at V and 2 bases at J, with 16 bases in the middle. The V gene's germline CDR1 is SGHNT and CDR2 YYREEE (reference sequence). CDR3 residues: CASSPGGALPYEQYF. The CDR3 bases are TGTGCCAGCAGCCCGGGGGGCGCCCTACCCTACGAGCAGTACTTC. The full variable domain, rest sourced from reference TRBV5-4 and TRBJ2-7, is ETGVTQSPTHLIKTRGQQVTLRCSSQSGHNTVSWYQQALGQGPQFIFQYYREEENGRGNFPPRFSGLQFPNYSSELNVNALELDDSALYLCASSPGGALPYEQYFGPGTRLTVT.

The rearrangement uses TRBV5-6 and TRBJ2-5, with unresolved D. This CDR3 comprises 11 residues. Trimming removed 3 bases from V and 2 bases from J, with 2 bases in between. CDR1 and CDR2 (germline): SGHDT, YYEEEE. CDR3 in amino acids: CASSSQETQYF. The CDR3 DNA follows: TGTGCCAGCAGCTCACAAGAGACCCAGTACTTC.

The V and J genes are TRBV5-6 and TRBJ2-5, with D unresolved. The CDR3 sequence is 14 residues long. CDR1 is SGHDT and CDR2 is YYEEEE in the germline V gene. Trimming removed 4 bases at V and 1 base at J, with 11 bases between. The CDR3 nucleotides read TGTGCCAGCAGCGGCCGAACAGTCCAAGAGACCCAGTACTTC. This encodes CASSGRTVQETQYF.

The chain links TRBV5-1 to TRBJ2-7; tentative D call: TRBD1 (6 bases). The germline gives CDR1 SGHRS, CDR2 YFSETQ. The CDR3 sequence is 15 residues long. V lost 2 bases, J lost 2 bases, and 14 bases lay in between. Written as DNA, the CDR3 is TGCGCCAGCAGCTTAGGAACAGGGCAACCCTACGAGCAGTACTTC. This gives the protein CASSLGTGQPYEQYF.

This clone was detected only a few times. The V gene is TRBV28, the J gene TRBJ1-1, with TRBD1 matching 11 bases. Per the germline V gene, CDR1 is MDHEN and CDR2 is SYDVKM. There are 16 residues in the CDR3. V was clipped by 5 bases and J by 1 base; unmatched bases: 6. CDR3 nucleotide sequence: TGTGCCAGCAGTATTCCGGGACAGGGGGGGAACACTGAAGCTTTCTTT. Residues: CASSIPGQGGNTEAFF.

The V and J genes are TRBV28 and TRBJ1-5; D gene uncertain. Germline CDR1 reads MDHEN; CDR2 reads SYDVKM. Trimming stripped 5 bases from V and 0 bases from J, with 20 bases between. The CDR3 runs to 18 residues. CDR3 amino acids: CASSAYGSPDYSNQPQHF. Written as DNA, the CDR3 is TGTGCCAGCAGTGCTTATGGCTCTCCTGATTATAGCAATCAGCCCCAGCATTTT.

This chain joins TRBV7-2 and TRBJ1-4; 7 nucleotides line up with TRBD1. J lost 1 base, V lost 5 bases, and 10 bases had no gene match. Germline V gene lookup returns CDR1 SGHTA and CDR2 FQGNSA. The CDR3 contains 17 residues. The CDR3 DNA sequence: TGTGCCAGCAGCCTACACAGGGGAATGGGAACTAATGAAAAACTGTTTTTT. As protein: CASSLHRGMGTNEKLFF.